This T cell receptor (beta chain) originates from a study of cytomegalovirus exposure and HLA in healthy donors. The study ran its PCR with 60 Vbeta and 13 Jbeta primers. TCRdb's copy holds only in-frame clones and misses some; the assay was immunoSEQ multiplex PCR. The profile shows about 160,000 clones, about 83% of them singletons. To note about this clone: Its antigen is still unknown.

Looked up from germline, CDR1 is PRHDT and CDR2 is FYEKMQ (reference sequence). Trimming cost V 1 base and J 2 bases, with 6 bases left between them. The CDR3 contains 15 residues. Study results and caveats: Segments of the TCR beta V type were, in most cases, productive about 87% or about 30% of the time in an earlier analysis. It was only CMV serostatus that was available as immune exposure information.

This chain links TRBV13 with TRBJ1-6, with D unclear. The TCR originated in a woman aged 30 to 39 in good health and CMV-seronegative. Sequencing used PBMCs. CDR3 nucleotide sequence: TGTGCCAGCAGCTTAGCCCGCGCCTATAATTCACCCCTCCACTTT. Its protein is CASSLARAYNSPLHF. Variable domain in full (rest from reference TRBV13 and TRBJ1-6): AAGVIQSPRHLIKEKRETATLKCYPIPRHDTVYWYQQGPGQDPQFLISFYEKMQSDKGSIPDRFSAQQFSDYHSELNMSSLELGDSALYFCASSLARAYNSPLHFGNGTRLTVT.